The clone carrying this TCR beta chain was detected many times. No antigen is known for it. The data were taken from a study of T-cell reconstitution after alpha-beta-depleted transplantation in children. Study-level results: Several hundred rapidly expanded clones from non-depleted graft cells reportedly supplied alpha-beta T cells about two months post-transplant. Diversity and T-cell counts at one year after transplant derived mostly from new T cells. At day 60, the high TCRbeta diversity found in some patients originated from recipient T cells and thymic progenitors that had survived.

The CDR3 runs to 13 residues. Per germline, CDR1 DFQATT and CDR2 SNEGSKA (reference sequence). V shed 7 bases and J shed 4 bases, with 16 bases lying between them. The TCRbeta library incorporated unique molecular identifiers. TCRdb independently ran MiXCR on the PCR reads; one entry per CDR3 protein. The table includes 40,000 to 60,000 distinct CDR3 sequences, around 9% detected once. The input for sequencing was PBMCs, mostly from graft donor cells, taken 60 days after TCRalphabeta/CD19-depleted stem cell transplant. The chain links TRBV20-1 to TRBJ1-1; the D gene is possibly TRBD1 (5 bases). The clonotype was recovered from a male patient between 2 and 10 years old who had a stem cell transplant for chronic granulomatous disease, so the T cells may come from the graft donor. The CDR3 protein is CSVPSPGGTEAFF. The CDR3 DNA is TGCAGTGTTCCGAGCCCTGGGGGCACTGAAGCTTTCTTT.